The entry that follows covers one T cell receptor (beta chain) sequence. Relative to the germline gene, one junction end is altered; a read error may explain this. The CDR3 totals 16 residues. CDR1 is SGHAT and CDR2 is FQDESV in the germline V gene (reference sequence). Authors' methods: Amplification of reference gene primers provided the estimated nucleated cell counts. Here immunoSEQ multiplex PCR was the method, and the copy in TCRdb shows in-frame clones only, minus some. That table is the source of V, J and clone size, and D and trimming were worked out from the DNA. There are approximately 100,000 clones in the sample; approximately 85% occur only once, and approximately 13% lies in the top ten. These data belong to a study of blood T cell repertoires in COVID-19. Study background: From the United States, Italy and Spain came samples of acute and convalescent COVID-19. T cells, B-cell-depleted T cells, or PBMCs supplied cDNA or gDNA.

This chain joins TRBV11-1 and TRBJ2-1; tentative D call: TRBD1 (5 bases). The sequencing input was peripheral blood. The receptor was isolated from a human donor in a cohort sampled during active COVID-19. As DNA, the CDR3 is TGTGCCAGCAGCTTATTGAAGGGCAGGGATGCGGAAATGAGCCTCTTC. Its protein is CASSLLKGRDAEMSLF.